This T cell receptor beta chain appears in the sequencing data of a study of cytomegalovirus exposure and HLA in healthy donors. Comments on this clone: Its antigen is not identified.

The CDR3 sequence is 11 residues long. CDR1 is SQVTM and CDR2 is ANQGSEA in the germline V gene. Trimming took off 5 bases at V and 0 bases at J, with 4 bases between the two ends. Though probably carrying unrecorded immune exposures, donors were nominally healthy at sampling. Overall study results and limits: A later analysis showed HLA-associated TCR beta chains outstripping equally common others in clonal expansion. As was reported, the HLA-A and HLA-B alleles of most subjects were accurately predicted from TCR beta sequences.

13 Jbeta primers and 60 Vbeta primers were used for the PCR. TCRdb's copy holds only in-frame clones and misses some; the assay was immunoSEQ multiplex PCR. The sample includes around 94,000 clones, roughly four fifths of them seen just once. Sequenced input: PBMCs. V and J are TRBV29-1 and TRBJ2-5; D uncertain. The sequence was collected from a male donor in good health and CMV-seropositive. In nucleotides, the CDR3 is TGCAGCGTTTTATACCAAGAGACCCAGTACTTC. Its translation: CSVLYQETQYF.